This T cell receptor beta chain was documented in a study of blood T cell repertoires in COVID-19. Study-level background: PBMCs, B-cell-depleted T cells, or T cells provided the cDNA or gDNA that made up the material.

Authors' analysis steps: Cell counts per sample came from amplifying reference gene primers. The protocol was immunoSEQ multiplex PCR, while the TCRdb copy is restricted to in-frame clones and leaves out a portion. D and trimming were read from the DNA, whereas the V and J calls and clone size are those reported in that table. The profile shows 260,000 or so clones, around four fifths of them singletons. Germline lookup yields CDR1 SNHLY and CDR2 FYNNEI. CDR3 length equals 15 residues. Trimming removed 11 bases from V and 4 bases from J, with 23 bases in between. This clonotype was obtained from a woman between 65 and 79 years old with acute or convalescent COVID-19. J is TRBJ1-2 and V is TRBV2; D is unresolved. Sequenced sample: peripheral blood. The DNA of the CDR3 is TGTGCCCCTACCTTGGGCAAGCCGGAAACCTATGGCTACACCTTC. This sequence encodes CAPTLGKPETYGYTF.